Included here is one T cell receptor beta chain sequence, with context. Germline V gives CDR1 SGHAT, CDR2 FQNNGV. This CDR3 has 15 amino acids. V was pared by 7 bases and J by 2 bases, with 17 bases between. These data are taken from a study of blood T cell repertoires in COVID-19. Produced via immunoSEQ multiplex PCR; TCRdb's table is partial and in-frame only. This sample carries about 380,000 clones, more than 75% of them seen once, and the ten largest clones take around 1.3%. Ages ranged from roughly 18 to 95 years, with residence in about two dozen US areas. The clonotype comes from a man under 40 who had recovered from COVID-19. The chain carries TRBV11-2 and TRBJ1-2; D is uncertain. The source material was PBMCs or T cells enriched from blood (not recorded which). The CDR3 DNA follows: TGTGCCAGCAACTCCCCCCAGGAAAGGAACTATGGCTACACCTTC. Translated: CASNSPQERNYGYTF.